The subject of this entry is one T cell receptor (beta chain). Its specificity is unknown. This sample stems from a study of identical twins. Study results and caveats: Without tracking the same donors, conclusions rested on cross-sectional statistical analysis.

Each CDR3 protein is one row after TCRdb ran MiXCR on the 5' RACE reads. Of 500,000 to 550,000 distinct CDR3 sequences in the sample, under 25% were seen once. This same sample was also part of a study on yellow fever vaccine responses in identical twins. That study reports: Twins' vaccine T cell responses were reported to seem partly convergent and partly personalized.

The sequencing sample was made of CD4+ T cells sorted from blood. The receptor was derived from a woman aged 18-30 years in good health.

The CDR3 coding sequence is TGTGCCAGCAGCTTAATGCAGGTGGAGCTAACAGATACGCAGTATTTT. Protein product: CASSLMQVELTDTQYF. The rearrangement uses TRBV7-9 and TRBJ2-3; D gene ambiguous. Germline CDR1 is SEHNR and CDR2 is FQNEAQ (reference sequence). V dropped 2 bases and J dropped 3 bases, with 15 bases sitting between them. There are 16 residues in the CDR3.